These 7 T cell receptor beta chains were all obtained from the same sample, sequenced in a study of CD8+CD57+ T cells in acquired aplastic anemia. Using genomic DNA as the template, TCR beta VDJ and CDR3 profiling was carried out. TCRdb ran MiXCR on the reads and lists one entry per CDR3 protein. Of around 180,000 distinct CDR3 sequences in the sample, 64% were seen once. The specimen was sorted CD4+, CD8+, or CD8+CD57+ T cells (not recorded which) from PBMCs. The receptor source for this set is a human donor with severe aplastic anemia or a healthy control (not recorded which).

This clonotype was observed a handful of times. The J gene is TRBJ2-5, the V gene TRBV30; the match to TRBD1 covers 8 bases. V lost 4 bases to trimming and J lost 9 bases; unmatched junction nucleotides: 7. The CDR3 runs to 12 residues. Per the germline V gene, CDR1 is GTSNPN and CDR2 is SVGIG (reference sequence). The CDR3 protein is CAWTGGGEAQYF. As DNA, the CDR3 is TGTGCCTGGACAGGGGGCGGCGAGGCCCAGTACTTC.

The V gene is TRBV20-1, the J gene TRBJ1-1; tentatively, D is TRBD1 (6 bases). V gave up 0 bases and J gave up 4 bases, with 27 bases separating them. CDR1 is DFQATT and CDR2 is SNEGSKA in the germline V gene (reference sequence). This CDR3 region has 19 residues. For the CDR3, the DNA is TGCAGTGCTAGAGATTTAAGTTTGCGGACAGAGGGGTTCGGCACTGAAGCTTTCTTT. This translates into CSARDLSLRTEGFGTEAFF.

V gene TRBV7-9 combines with J gene TRBJ1-1; possible D gene TRBD1, 6 bases. The V end lost 9 bases, the J end lost 4 bases, and 21 bases lay between the germline ends. Per the germline V gene, CDR1 is SEHNR and CDR2 is FQNEAQ (reference sequence). This CDR3 region has 15 residues. DNA for the CDR3: TGTGCCAGTAGTATAGATCGGAACAGGGCCACTGAAGCTTTCTTT. Protein sequence: CASSIDRNRATEAFF.

The rearrangement links TRBV2 to TRBJ2-7; D remains unclear. This CDR3 has 12 amino acids. The V gene's germline CDR1 is SNHLY and CDR2 FYNNEI. Trimming removed 1 base at V and 7 bases at J, with 8 bases between. CDR3 loop: CASSEGSFEQYF. CDR3 bases: TGTGCCAGCAGTGAAGGATCGTTTGAGCAGTACTTC.

J is TRBJ1-2 and V is TRBV24-1, with D hard to call. Germline values: CDR1 KGHDR, CDR2 SFDVKD. This CDR3 is built from 14 residues. Trimming took 4 bases from V and 6 from J, leaving 14 bases between them. The CDR3 nucleotides read TGTGCCACCAGTGACCACGGACTGGTGGATGGCTACACCTTC. It specifies CATSDHGLVDGYTF.

The chain couples TRBV7-8 to TRBJ1-2, with D perhaps matching TRBD1 (5 bases). The V end was cut by 8 bases, the J end by 8 bases, with 12 bases between. Per germline, CDR1 SGHVS and CDR2 FQNEAQ. The CDR3 is made up of 11 amino acids. In DNA form, the CDR3 reads TGTGCCAGCTATAGGGGAGCCGGCTACACCTTC. This encodes CASYRGAGYTF.

The gene calls are TRBV10-3 and TRBJ1-6; D is possibly TRBD1 (5 bases). Germline V gene data show CDR1 as ENHRY and CDR2 as SYGVKD. Trimming pared 9 bases from V and 9 bases from J, leaving 18 bases between. CDR3 length equals 14 residues. The CDR3 coding sequence is TGTGCCATGTCTGGGACGGCCTGGGGTTCACCCCTCCACTTT. This codes for CAMSGTAWGSPLHF.